This record covers a single T cell receptor (beta chain). Its target antigen remains unknown. Per-base quality was not reported, and no clone a single base away is much larger than it. This was a case-control study nested in a cohort of healthcare workers in London, UK, who had nasopharyngeal swab PCR tests and blood samples taken every week. Healthcare workers were recruited during the week of the UK lockdown, between 23 and 31 March 2020, and followed weekly for up to about 15 weeks. This sample is part of a study of early T cells in non-severe SARS-CoV-2 infection (dated by TCRdb to about 2021). Turning to the overall study: Because TCR sequencing relied on bulk RNA taken from unsorted whole blood, pairing of alpha and beta chains was not possible.

The library was prepared using 5' RACE. The sequencer listed for this sample is NextSeq 500. In the TCR library protocol, unique molecular identifiers were attached to individual cDNA molecules to correct for PCR bias and sequencing error. TCR alpha and beta chains were both sequenced, and the abundances of alpha and beta sequences in each sample were closely correlated with each other. As for how the authors treated the data: V gene, J gene and CDR3 annotation of TCR sequences was performed with Decombinator V4. Expanded TCRs were defined as changing significantly between any two time points under a Poisson model with p below 0.0001. Abundances of TCRs were expressed as counts per million after normalisation to the total number of TCRs sequenced in each sample. TRAV1-2 paired with TRAJ12, TRAJ20 or TRAJ33 defined MAIT TCRs, while TRAV10 paired with TRAJ18 defined iNKT TCRs. VDJdb, accessed 1 November 2021, was searched for CMV, EBV and SARS-CoV-2 annotated TCRs, with TCRs annotated for multiple antigens excluded. TCRdb passed the public sequencing reads through fastp at Q25 and MiXCR, retaining productive beta sequences. Every CDR3 protein is listed once, alongside the most common genes and DNA of its rows. These V and J calls derive from TCRdb rather than the authors' analysis. This sample has about 64,000 distinct CDR3 sequences in its table, and roughly 12% of those were observed once. Of the sample, roughly 1.4% is held by the ten largest clones.

What the research found in general, with its limitations: VDJdb matching was skewed toward anti-spike CD8 responses, so virus-specific expansions were likely underestimated and private and CD4 specificities were missed.

CDR1 SEHNR and CDR2 FQNEAQ were looked up in the germline V gene (reference sequence). Cut back by 0 bases and 3 bases, the V and J ends lie 11 bases apart. Counted from cysteine to phenylalanine, this CDR3 has 15 amino acids. This entry keeps only the CDR3 DNA: 45 bases, framed from base 1. Source: whole blood, taken at baseline. The sequence joins TRBV7-9 to TRBJ2-5, with the D segment identity uncertain. The sequence was obtained from an adult who was a healthcare worker with PCR-confirmed SARS-CoV-2 infection or an uninfected control (not recorded which). The DNA sequence reads TGTGCCAGCAGCTTAGCGACCGGTCTAGAAGAGACCCAGTACTTC. It translates as CASSLATGLEETQYF.